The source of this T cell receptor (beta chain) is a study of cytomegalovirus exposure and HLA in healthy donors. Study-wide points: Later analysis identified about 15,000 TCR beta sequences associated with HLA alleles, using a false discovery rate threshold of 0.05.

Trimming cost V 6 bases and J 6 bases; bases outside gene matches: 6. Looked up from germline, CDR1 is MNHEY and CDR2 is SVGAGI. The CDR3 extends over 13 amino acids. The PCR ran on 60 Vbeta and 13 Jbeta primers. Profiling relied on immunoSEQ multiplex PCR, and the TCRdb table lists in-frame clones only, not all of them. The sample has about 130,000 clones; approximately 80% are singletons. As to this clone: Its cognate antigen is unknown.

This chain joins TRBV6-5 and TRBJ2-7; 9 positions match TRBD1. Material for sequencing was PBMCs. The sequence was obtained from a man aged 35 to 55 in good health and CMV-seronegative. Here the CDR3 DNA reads TGTGCCAGCAGCCCGGGACAGGGTTCCGAGCAGTACTTC. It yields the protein CASSPGQGSEQYF.